The clone carrying this T cell receptor (beta chain) came up once. Its target is not known. The assay was immunoSEQ multiplex PCR, and TCRdb's table has in-frame clones only and misses some. Found here are 85,000 to 100,000 clones, over 85% of them singletons; the top ten hold roughly 0.54%. Germline V gene lookup returns CDR1 SGHAT and CDR2 FQNNGV. The CDR3 contains 15 residues. Unmatched junction bases numbered 7, after V lost 3 bases and J lost 3 bases. This entry is derived from a study of a mutant IDH1 vaccine in newly diagnosed glioma. Across the whole study: Treatment recipients were about 60% male and roughly 38% female, and their mean age was around 40 years. Overall study results and limits: No link was apparently found between pseudoprogression and changes in top peripheral T cell clonotypes. Evidence of vaccine-induced immune responses was documented in 85% to 95% of patients.

The sample's time point: baseline, week 1 (first vaccination visit). The treatment denotes: pre-vaccination baseline after standard-of-care therapy. The astrocytomas were IDH1-mutant, ATRX-negative, and WHO grade 3 or 4. Sequencing was performed on PBMCs, taken from a glioma patient treated with radiotherapy, temozolomide or both. This receptor was identified in a woman aged 45-65 years with glioma. The J gene is TRBJ1-1, the V gene TRBV11-2; 7 positions agree with TRBD1. The CDR3 DNA reads as TGTGCCAGCAGCTTGACAGGGCGTAGCGACACTGAAGCTTTCTTT. Protein sequence: CASSLTGRSDTEAFF.